The entry below describes one T cell receptor (beta chain). The antigen is not known. This entry belongs to a study of T cells expressing NK-cell markers. The study, taken as a whole, reports: Dominant NKG2C+ clonotypes were found to form 1.0-7.0% of CD8+ T cells in about 6 donors.

The CDR3 is made up of 14 amino acids. TCRdb re-called the 5' RACE reads and gives one entry per CDR3 protein, without DNA. This sample contains some 450,000 distinct CDR3 sequences. The chain is built from TRBV12-3 or TRBV12-4 and TRBJ2-1. The receptor was derived from a woman between 18 and 69 years old in good health. The sample was blood T cells: a sorted CD56 or NKG2C T cell subset, CD4+ or CD8+ T cells, or bulk PBMC T cells (not recorded which). CDR3 in amino acids: CASRQRGSYNEQFF.